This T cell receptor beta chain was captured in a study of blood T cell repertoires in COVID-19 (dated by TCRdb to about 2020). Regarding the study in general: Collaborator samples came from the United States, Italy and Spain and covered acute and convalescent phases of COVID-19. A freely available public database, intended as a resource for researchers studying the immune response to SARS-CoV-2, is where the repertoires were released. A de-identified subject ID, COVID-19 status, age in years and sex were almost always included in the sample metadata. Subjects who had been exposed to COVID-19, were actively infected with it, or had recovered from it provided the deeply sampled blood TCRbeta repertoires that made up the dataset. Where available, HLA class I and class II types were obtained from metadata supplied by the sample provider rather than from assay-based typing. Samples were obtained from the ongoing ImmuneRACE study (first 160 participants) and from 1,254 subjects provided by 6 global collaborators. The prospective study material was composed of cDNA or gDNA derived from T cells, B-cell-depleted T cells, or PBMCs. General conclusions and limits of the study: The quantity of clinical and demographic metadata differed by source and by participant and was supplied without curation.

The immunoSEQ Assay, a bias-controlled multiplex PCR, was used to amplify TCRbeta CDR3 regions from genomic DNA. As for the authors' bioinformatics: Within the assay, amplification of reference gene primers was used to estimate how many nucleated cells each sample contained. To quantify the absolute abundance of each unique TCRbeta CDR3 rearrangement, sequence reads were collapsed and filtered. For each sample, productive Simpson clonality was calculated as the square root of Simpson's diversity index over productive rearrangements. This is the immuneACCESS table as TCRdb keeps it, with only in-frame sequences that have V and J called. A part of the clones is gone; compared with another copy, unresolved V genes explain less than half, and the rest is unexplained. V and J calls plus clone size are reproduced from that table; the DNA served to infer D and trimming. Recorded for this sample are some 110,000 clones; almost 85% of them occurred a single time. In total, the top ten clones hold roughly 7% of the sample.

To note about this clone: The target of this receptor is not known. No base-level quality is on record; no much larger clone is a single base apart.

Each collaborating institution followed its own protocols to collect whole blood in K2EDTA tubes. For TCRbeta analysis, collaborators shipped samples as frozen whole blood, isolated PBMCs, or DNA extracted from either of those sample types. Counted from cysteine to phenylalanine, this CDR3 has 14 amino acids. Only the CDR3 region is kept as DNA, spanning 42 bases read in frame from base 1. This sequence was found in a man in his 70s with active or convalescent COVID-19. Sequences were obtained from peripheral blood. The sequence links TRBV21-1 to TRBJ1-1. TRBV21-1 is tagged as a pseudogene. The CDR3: CATPLEGTSTEAFF. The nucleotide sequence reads TGTGCCACCCCTTTGGAGGGTACGAGCACTGAAGCTTTCTTT.